The 2 T cell receptor beta chains below were found in one sample sequenced in a study of shared clonotypes between healthy human individuals. Produced via immunoSEQ multiplex PCR; TCRdb's table is partial and in-frame only. The sample has roughly 550,000 clones, around 95% seen once. CD45RO-negative CD8 cells positively selected for CCR7 made up the naive population, which excluded terminally differentiated effector memory CD45RA+ cells. Sequencing used naive CD8+ T cells sorted from blood. The receptors derive from a young woman in good health.

V gene TRBV27 combines with J gene TRBJ2-7, with 12 bases fitting TRBD2. Germline CDR1 and CDR2: MNHEY and SMNVEV (reference sequence). The junction had 3 bases not matched to a gene; V was cut back by 6 bases and J by 3 bases. This CDR3 is built from 14 residues. The CDR3 loop is CASSRLAGDYEQYF. CDR3 nucleotide sequence: TGTGCCAGCAGCCGACTAGCGGGGGACTACGAGCAGTACTTC.

The CDR3 reads CASSLGLAGKREQYF. Here the CDR3 DNA reads TGCGCCAGCAGCTTGGGACTAGCGGGAAAGCGCGAGCAGTACTTC. This sequence joins TRBV5-1 and TRBJ2-7; 11 bases align to TRBD2. CDR1 is SGHRS, CDR2 YFSETQ, per germline. V lost 0 bases and J lost 6; bases outside the gene matches: 5. The CDR3 totals 15 residues.